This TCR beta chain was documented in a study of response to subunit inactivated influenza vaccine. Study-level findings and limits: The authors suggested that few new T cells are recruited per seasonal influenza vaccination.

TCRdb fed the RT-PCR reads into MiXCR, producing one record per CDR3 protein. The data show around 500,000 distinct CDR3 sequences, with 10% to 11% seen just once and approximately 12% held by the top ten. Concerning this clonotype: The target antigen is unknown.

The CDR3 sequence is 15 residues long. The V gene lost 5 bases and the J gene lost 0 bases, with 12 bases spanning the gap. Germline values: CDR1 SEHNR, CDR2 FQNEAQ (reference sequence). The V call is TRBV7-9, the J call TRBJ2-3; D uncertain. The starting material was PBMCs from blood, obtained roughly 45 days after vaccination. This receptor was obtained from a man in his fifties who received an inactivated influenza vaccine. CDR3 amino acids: CASSGDADSTDTQYF. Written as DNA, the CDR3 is TGTGCCAGCAGCGGAGACGCCGACAGCACAGATACGCAGTATTTT.